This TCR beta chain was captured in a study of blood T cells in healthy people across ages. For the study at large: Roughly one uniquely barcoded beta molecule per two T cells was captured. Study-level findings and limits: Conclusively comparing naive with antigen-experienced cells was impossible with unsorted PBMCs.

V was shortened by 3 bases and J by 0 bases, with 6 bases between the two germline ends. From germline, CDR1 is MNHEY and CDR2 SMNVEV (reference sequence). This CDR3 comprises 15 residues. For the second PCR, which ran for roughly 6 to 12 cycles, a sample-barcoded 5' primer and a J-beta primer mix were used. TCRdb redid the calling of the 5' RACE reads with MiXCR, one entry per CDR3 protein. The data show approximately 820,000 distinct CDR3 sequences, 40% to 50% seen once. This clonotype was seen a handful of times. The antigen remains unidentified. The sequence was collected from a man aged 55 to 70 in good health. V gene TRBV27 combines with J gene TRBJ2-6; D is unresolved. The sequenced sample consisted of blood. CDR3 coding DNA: TGTGCCAGCAGTTTCCGGATCTCTGGGGCCAACGTCCTGACTTTC. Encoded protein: CASSFRISGANVLTF.